The 22 T cell receptor beta chains below come from one sample, sequenced in a study of T cells and copy number aberrations in small-cell lung cancer. Here immunoSEQ multiplex PCR was the method, and the copy in TCRdb shows in-frame clones only, minus some. Of about 500 clones in the sample, about 86% were seen once. Sequencing input: tumor tissue. The receptors shown here come from a man between 60 and 70 years old with small cell lung cancer.

The rearrangement joins TRBV6-6 to TRBJ2-3, with D unresolved. The CDR3 is made up of 14 amino acids. V lost 4 bases and J 6 bases, leaving 14 bases between the germline ends. In germline, CDR1 is MNHNY, CDR2 SVGAGI (reference sequence). CDR3 sequence reads: CASSSPPAIDTQYF. The CDR3 DNA follows: TGTGCCAGCAGTTCCCCCCCCGCCATCGATACGCAGTATTTT.

The V call is TRBV11-2, the J call TRBJ2-1; 12 nucleotides line up with TRBD2. The CDR3 spans 16 residues. With V trimmed by 5 bases and J by 8 bases, 10 bases remained unmatched. Germline V CDR1 and CDR2: SGHAT, FQNNGV. This CDR3 reads CASSPGLAGRGYEQFF. In nucleotides, the CDR3 is TGTGCCAGCAGCCCCGGACTAGCGGGACGAGGGTATGAGCAGTTCTTC.

The J gene is TRBJ2-1, the V gene TRBV25-1, with D possibly TRBD2 on 5 matching bases. V dropped 4 bases and J dropped 11 bases, with 6 bases sitting between them. The CDR3 has 10 amino acids. Germline values: CDR1 MGHDK, CDR2 SYGVNS. In DNA form, the CDR3 reads TGTGCCAGCAGTGCGGGAAAGCAGTTCTTC. Protein: CASSAGKQFF.

In this sample, this clone turned up once. This sequence joins TRBV18 and TRBJ1-1; TRBD1 might be the D (5 bases). Germline lookup yields CDR1 KGHSH and CDR2 LQKENI. V was clipped by 0 bases and J by 8 bases, with 16 bases between them. The length of the CDR3 is 15 residues. CDR3: CASSPPNGREGEAFF. The CDR3 region has the DNA TGTGCCAGCTCACCACCGAACGGCAGGGAGGGAGAAGCTTTCTTT.

This rearrangement joins TRBV7-8 to TRBJ2-1; D gene ambiguous. CDR3 size: 18 residues. The germline V and J ends were trimmed by 2 bases and 1 base, with 18 bases remaining between them. Looked up from germline, CDR1 is SGHVS and CDR2 is FQNEAQ. The CDR3 loop reads CASSLRRSGSRSYNEQFF. The CDR3 region has the DNA TGTGCCAGCAGCTTACGGAGATCCGGGTCGAGGTCCTACAATGAGCAGTTCTTC.

This clone is a singleton in its sample. The gene calls are TRBV4-1 and TRBJ2-3, with D uncertain. Germline CDR1 MGHRA, CDR2 YSYEKL. The CDR3 totals 11 residues. V lost 1 base and J lost 5, with 1 base in between. CDR3 nucleotides: TGCGCCAGCAGCCAAGGAGATACGCAGTATTTT. Amino acid sequence: CASSQGDTQYF.

This clone was counted between two and nine times. The CDR3 sequence is CAWSGQAGMRSNEQFF. DNA for the CDR3: TGTGCCTGGAGTGGACAGGCGGGCATGCGGAGCAATGAGCAGTTCTTC. V usage is TRBV30 and J usage is TRBJ2-1, with D possibly matching TRBD1 (6 bases). The CDR3 covers 16 residues. In germline, CDR1 is GTSNPN, CDR2 SVGIG (reference sequence). V was trimmed by 1 base and J by 6 bases, leaving 19 bases between them.

The genes are TRBV9 and TRBJ1-3, with a possible D match to TRBD1 (5 bases). The ends were cut back, 4 bases at V and 0 bases at J, with 20 bases in the middle. Germline V CDR1 and CDR2: SGDLS, YYNGEE. This CDR3 region has 18 residues. CDR3 in amino acids: CASSRTFGNPGSGNTIYF. The DNA for the CDR3 is TGTGCCAGCAGCCGGACATTTGGAAACCCAGGCTCTGGAAACACCATATATTTT.

V usage is TRBV5-1 and J usage is TRBJ2-2; 7 bases line up with TRBD1. Trimming removed 0 bases from V and 7 bases from J; junction bases left unmatched: 6. Germline V CDR1 and CDR2: SGHRS, YFSETQ. The CDR3 loop spans 15 amino acids. The CDR3 DNA sequence: TGCGCCAGCAGCTTGGGTGGACAGGTTTTCGGGGAGCTGTTTTTT. As protein: CASSLGGQVFGELFF.

This chain links TRBV6-5 with TRBJ2-3; D may be TRBD1 (6 bases). The V end was cut by 4 bases, the J end by 0 bases, with 8 bases between. CDR3 size: 14 residues. Germline V CDR1 and CDR2: MNHEY, SVGAGI. CDR3 sequence: CASSSGQSTDTQYF. CDR3 DNA sequence: TGTGCCAGCAGTTCAGGACAGAGCACAGATACGCAGTATTTT.

The chain couples TRBV7-9 to TRBJ2-2; 7 bases fit TRBD1. V shed 5 bases and J 1 base; nucleotides not matched to a gene: 7. CDR1 is SEHNR and CDR2 is FQNEAQ in the germline V gene (reference sequence). The CDR3 sequence is 16 residues long. The CDR3, as DNA: TGTGCCAGCAGCGCACCGGGACAGATGAACACCGGGGAGCTGTTTTTT. Translation: CASSAPGQMNTGELFF.

This sequence joins TRBV20-1 and TRBJ1-2; D gene ambiguous. The CDR3 contains 11 residues. Germline CDR1 DFQATT, CDR2 SNEGSKA (reference sequence). The V end was cut by 8 bases, the J end by 3 bases, with 10 bases between. CDR3 sequence: CSTLEDYGYTF. Here the CDR3 DNA reads TGCAGTACTTTAGAAGACTATGGCTACACCTTC.

The J gene is TRBJ2-1, the V gene TRBV4-2; 10 positions match TRBD2. The V and J ends lost 1 base and 2 bases, in that order; junction bases with no gene match: 5. Germline V CDR1 and CDR2: LGHNA, YNFKEQ. The CDR3 length is 17 residues. The CDR3: CASSQGGAGGAYNEQFF. CDR3 in DNA: TGTGCCAGCAGCCAAGGGGGAGCGGGAGGGGCCTACAATGAGCAGTTCTTC.

This clone is a singleton in its sample. J is TRBJ1-4 and V is TRBV5-1; D is uncertain. The length of the CDR3 is 14 residues. Germline V CDR1 and CDR2: SGHRS, YFSETQ. The ends were cut back, 8 bases at V and 1 base at J, with 12 bases in the middle. This chain's CDR3 is CASKDGVTNEKLFF. The CDR3 bases are TGCGCCAGTAAGGACGGAGTAACTAATGAAAAACTGTTTTTT.

Comments on this clone: At the DNA level, this CDR3 is encoded by other sequences in the same sample as well. V and J are TRBV6-5 and TRBJ1-2, with D unresolved. This CDR3 contains 14 residues. Germline lookup yields CDR1 MNHEY and CDR2 SVGAGI. The V end was cut by 0 bases, the J end by 3 bases, with 8 bases between. The CDR3 here is CASSYSGRDYGYTF. CDR3 sequence (DNA): TGTGCCAGCAGTTACTCAGGACGGGACTATGGCTACACCTTC.

The chain couples TRBV7-8 to TRBJ1-5; the match to TRBD1 covers 7 bases. The V segment lost 4 bases and the J segment 6 bases; nucleotides outside the gene matches: 9. Germline V gene data show CDR1 as SGHVS and CDR2 as FQNEAQ. The CDR3 has 15 residues. Written as DNA, the CDR3 is TGTGCCAGCAGCTGGCAACAGGGGCCCAGTCAGCCCCAGCATTTT. It encodes CASSWQQGPSQPQHF.

V and J are TRBV30 and TRBJ1-4, with D possibly being TRBD1 (5 bases). The CDR3 sequence is 15 residues long. Germline loops: CDR1 GTSNPN, CDR2 SVGIG (reference sequence). The CDR3 sequence: CPRSGGSATNEKLFF. CDR3 DNA sequence: TGTCCCCGGTCGGGGGGGAGCGCGACTAATGAAAAACTGTTTTTT.

V usage is TRBV4-1 and J usage is TRBJ1-1; TRBD1 agrees at 12 bases. V lost 0 bases and J lost 4; bases outside the gene matches: 12. This CDR3 has 19 amino acids. Germline CDR1 MGHRA, CDR2 YSYEKL. The CDR3 region is CASSQEEISGQGAVTEAFF. CDR3 bases: TGCGCCAGCAGCCAAGAAGAAATATCGGGACAGGGGGCGGTCACTGAAGCTTTCTTT.

The chain links TRBV19 to TRBJ1-1; TRBD1 matches at 7 bases. The CDR3 spans 15 residues. Germline V lookup: CDR1 LNHDA, CDR2 SQIVND (reference sequence). V was clipped by 5 bases and J by 5 bases; unmatched bases: 11. DNA for the CDR3: TGTGCCAGTAGTTGGCCCGGGCAGGGGGAGACTGAAGCTTTCTTT. Translation gives CASSWPGQGETEAFF. The whole variable domain, remainder taken from reference TRBV19 and TRBJ1-1, is DGGITQSPKYLFRKEGQNVTLSCEQNLNHDAMYWYRQDPGQGLRLIYYSQIVNDFQKGDIAEGYSVSREKKESFPLTVTSAQKNPTAFYLCASSWPGQGETEAFFGQGTRLTVV.

This clone was detected once. This chain joins TRBV4-2 and TRBJ2-1; no clear D. Trimming shortened V by 0 bases and J by 3 bases, and 15 bases separated the two germline ends. CDR3 length: 17 amino acids. CDR1 and CDR2 (germline): LGHNA, YNFKEQ. The CDR3 DNA follows: TGTGCCAGCAGCCAAGATTCCGGCCTCCGGAGCTACAATGAGCAGTTCTTC. Its protein is CASSQDSGLRSYNEQFF.

The chain is built from TRBV15 and TRBJ2-5; D unclear. The germline V gene encodes CDR1 LNHNV and CDR2 YYDKDF (reference sequence). Trimming removed 3 bases at V and 7 bases at J, with 9 bases between. CDR3 length equals 12 residues. The CDR3 DNA sequence: TGTGCCACCAGCAGTCGATTGGGGACCCAGTACTTC. Protein sequence: CATSSRLGTQYF.

The chain uses TRBV20-1 and TRBJ2-1; 11 bases map to TRBD2. CDR3 length equals 11 residues. The germline gives CDR1 DFQATT, CDR2 SNEGSKA (reference sequence). With V trimmed by 3 bases and J by 12 bases, 1 base remained unmatched. This CDR3 is CSARGTSGQFF. The CDR3 coding sequence is TGCAGTGCTAGGGGGACTAGCGGGCAGTTCTTC.